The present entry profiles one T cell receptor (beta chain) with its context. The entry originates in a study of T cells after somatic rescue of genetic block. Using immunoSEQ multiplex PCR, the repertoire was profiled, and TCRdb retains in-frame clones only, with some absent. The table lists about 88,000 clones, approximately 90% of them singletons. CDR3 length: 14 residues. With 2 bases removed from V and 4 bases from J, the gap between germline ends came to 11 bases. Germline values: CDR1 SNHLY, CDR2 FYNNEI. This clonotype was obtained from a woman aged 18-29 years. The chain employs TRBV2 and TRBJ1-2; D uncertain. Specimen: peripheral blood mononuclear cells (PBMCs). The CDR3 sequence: CASSEFGPSYGYTF. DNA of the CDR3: TGTGCCAGCAGTGAATTCGGGCCTTCCTATGGCTACACCTTC.